This TCR beta chain was obtained from a study of technical replicates of blood from several donors. With 1 base clipped from V and 2 bases from J, the junction kept 6 bases outside the gene matches. CDR3 length equals 17 residues. Profiling relied on immunoSEQ multiplex PCR, and the TCRdb table lists in-frame clones only, not all of them. This sample carries tens of thousands of clones, around 92% of them seen once, and the ten largest clones take 0.37%. The sample taken for sequencing was T cells isolated from PBMCs. This clonotype originated in a human donor in good health. The chain employs TRBV23-1 and TRBJ2-3; 10 bases fit TRBD2. TRBV23-1 is sorted into the ORF group, with uncertain function. The DNA of the CDR3 is TGCGCCAGCAGTCAATTAAATAGCGGGAGGTTCACAGATACGCAGTATTTT. This sequence encodes CASSQLNSGRFTDTQYF.